These T cell receptor beta chains were read from a single sample in a study of T cell changes during pregnancy in multiple sclerosis. Clones were read by immunoSEQ multiplex PCR, and TCRdb kept only the in-frame ones, dropping some. The data show about 40,000 clones, about 87% seen once. The source material was peripheral blood, sampled in the first trimester of pregnancy. The receptor source for this set is a female donor in good health, enrolled as a control in a pregnancy study. The CDR3 runs from the conserved cysteine through the conserved F or W. A D gene is named only where the DNA matches it firmly. Some rows have no size entry. The others give once, few or many, or a class for an expanded clone.

D gene: .
V gene: TRBV6-5
J gene: TRBJ1-5
clone size: .
CDR3 protein: CASRSRRISNQPQHF
CDR3 DNA: TGTGCCAGCAGGAGTCGGCGGATTAGCAATCAGCCCCAGCATTTT

D gene: TRBD2
V gene: TRBV7-2
J gene: TRBJ2-7
clone size: .
CDR3 protein: CASSPGGTSGEYEQYF
CDR3 DNA: TGTGCCAGCAGCCCTGGTGGGACTAGCGGGGAATACGAGCAGTACTTC

D gene: .
V gene: TRBV28
J gene: TRBJ2-7
clone size: .
CDR3 protein: CASSVDRIAYEQYF
CDR3 DNA: TGTGCCAGCAGTGTAGACAGAATTGCCTACGAGCAGTACTTC

D gene: TRBD1
V gene: TRBV5-6
J gene: TRBJ1-5
clone size: .
CDR3 protein: CASSLDRGMGGQPQHF
CDR3 DNA: TGTGCCAGCAGCTTGGACAGGGGGATGGGGGGTCAGCCCCAGCATTTT

D gene: TRBD1
V gene: TRBV18
J gene: TRBJ1-2
clone size: once
CDR3 protein: CASSPLDREDYGYTF
CDR3 DNA: TGTGCCAGCTCACCTCTTGACAGGGAGGACTATGGCTACACCTTC

D gene: .
V gene: TRBV27
J gene: TRBJ1-3
clone size: .
CDR3 protein: CASSLLGGSRNTIYF
CDR3 DNA: TGTGCCAGCAGTTTATTGGGGGGTTCGAGAAACACCATATATTTT

D gene: .
V gene: TRBV7-9
J gene: TRBJ1-6
clone size: .
CDR3 protein: CASSLVIGGSPLHF
CDR3 DNA: TGTGCCAGCAGCTTAGTAATTGGGGGGTCACCCCTCCACTTT

D gene: .
V gene: TRBV4-3
J gene: TRBJ1-4
clone size: .
CDR3 protein: CASSQARGVEEKLFF
CDR3 DNA: TGCGCCAGCAGCCAAGCCAGGGGCGTTGAGGAAAAACTGTTTTTT

D gene: .
V gene: TRBV4-3
J gene: TRBJ1-4
clone size: .
CDR3 protein: CASSQTSGTGGGNEKLFF
CDR3 DNA: TGCGCCAGCAGCCAAACCTCCGGGACGGGAGGTGGTAATGAAAAACTGTTTTTT

D gene: .
V gene: TRBV11-1
J gene: TRBJ2-7
clone size: .
CDR3 protein: CASSFQGITYEQYF
CDR3 DNA: TGTGCCAGCAGCTTTCAGGGTATCACCTACGAGCAGTACTTC

D gene: .
V gene: TRBV7-8
J gene: TRBJ2-7
clone size: .
CDR3 protein: CASSLRGREQYF
CDR3 DNA: TGTGCCAGCAGCCTACGGGGAAGGGAGCAGTACTTC

D gene: .
V gene: TRBV9
J gene: TRBJ1-2
clone size: .
CDR3 protein: CASSVAAQGPLGYTF
CDR3 DNA: TGTGCCAGCAGCGTAGCGGCCCAGGGGCCCTTAGGCTACACCTTC

D gene: .
V gene: TRBV7-9
J gene: TRBJ2-2
clone size: .
CDR3 protein: CASTSGTGELFF
CDR3 DNA: TGTGCCAGCACTTCCGGGACCGGGGAGCTGTTTTTT

D gene: .
V gene: TRBV10-3
J gene: TRBJ2-7
clone size: .
CDR3 protein: CAISEGLGASYEQYF
CDR3 DNA: TGTGCCATCAGTGAAGGCTTGGGGGCATCCTACGAGCAGTACTTC

D gene: TRBD1
V gene: TRBV19
J gene: TRBJ1-2
clone size: once
CDR3 protein: CASSITGAASGGYTF
CDR3 DNA: TGTGCCAGTAGTATCACAGGGGCGGCTTCGGGTGGCTACACCTTC

D gene: TRBD2
V gene: TRBV5-1
J gene: TRBJ2-7
clone size: .
CDR3 protein: CASSQGTSLTYEQYF
CDR3 DNA: TGCGCCAGCAGCCAGGGGACTAGCCTGACCTACGAGCAGTACTTC

D gene: .
V gene: TRBV5-4
J gene: TRBJ1-1
clone size: .
CDR3 protein: CASSSGGGGGYTEAFF
CDR3 DNA: TGTGCCAGCAGCTCCGGTGGAGGTGGCGGGTACACTGAAGCTTTCTTT

D gene: .
V gene: TRBV4-3
J gene: TRBJ1-3
clone size: .
CDR3 protein: CASSQHLGVGGNTIYF
CDR3 DNA: TGCGCCAGCAGCCAACACTTAGGGGTGGGGGGAAACACCATATATTTT

D gene: .
V gene: TRBV5-4
J gene: TRBJ1-2
clone size: .
CDR3 protein: CASSLEQGSYGYTF
CDR3 DNA: TGTGCCAGCAGCTTGGAACAGGGCAGCTATGGCTACACCTTC

D gene: TRBD2
V gene: TRBV7-3
J gene: TRBJ2-3
clone size: .
CDR3 protein: CASTGSGGPTDTQYF
CDR3 DNA: TGTGCCAGCACCGGTAGCGGGGGACCCACAGATACGCAGTATTTT

D gene: .
V gene: TRBV29-1
J gene: TRBJ2-3
clone size: once
CDR3 protein: CSVDGQPFFDTQYF
CDR3 DNA: TGCAGCGTTGACGGACAGCCCTTTTTTGATACGCAGTATTTT

D gene: TRBD2
V gene: TRBV5-1
J gene: TRBJ2-5
clone size: .
CDR3 protein: CASSLEGLAEGEQYF
CDR3 DNA: TGCGCCAGCAGCTTGGAGGGGCTAGCGGAAGGGGAGCAGTACTTC

D gene: .
V gene: TRBV9
J gene: TRBJ1-2
clone size: .
CDR3 protein: CASSVRGGGYTF
CDR3 DNA: TGTGCCAGCAGCGTAAGAGGAGGCGGCTACACCTTC

D gene: .
V gene: TRBV30
J gene: TRBJ1-1
clone size: .
CDR3 protein: CAWSGGGVEAFF
CDR3 DNA: TGTGCCTGGAGTGGCGGAGGGGTTGAAGCTTTCTTT

D gene: TRBD2
V gene: TRBV5-1
J gene: TRBJ2-7
clone size: .
CDR3 protein: CASSFQGTSGRGEQYF
CDR3 DNA: TGCGCCAGCAGCTTCCAGGGGACTAGCGGGAGGGGCGAGCAGTACTTC

D gene: TRBD2
V gene: TRBV10-2
J gene: TRBJ2-5
clone size: .
CDR3 protein: CASSERTSGRRETQYF
CDR3 DNA: TGCGCCAGCAGTGAGCGGACTAGCGGGAGGAGAGAGACCCAGTACTTC

D gene: TRBD2
V gene: TRBV7-7
J gene: TRBJ2-1
clone size: .
CDR3 protein: CASSLALAGNEQFF
CDR3 DNA: TGTGCCAGCAGCCTCGCCCTAGCGGGGAATGAGCAGTTCTTC

D gene: .
V gene: TRBV6-5
J gene: TRBJ1-1
clone size: .
CDR3 protein: CASRRTELNTEAFF
CDR3 DNA: TGTGCCAGCAGACGTACAGAGCTTAACACTGAAGCTTTCTTT

D gene: TRBD2
V gene: TRBV7-8
J gene: TRBJ2-7
clone size: .
CDR3 protein: CASSLGSGARVEQYF
CDR3 DNA: TGTGCCAGCAGCTTAGGTAGCGGGGCGCGGGTCGAGCAGTACTTC

D gene: TRBD2
V gene: TRBV6-4
J gene: TRBJ2-1
clone size: .
CDR3 protein: CASSALSGGALKIFF
CDR3 DNA: TGTGCCAGCAGTGCCCTCAGCGGGGGGGCCTTAAAGATATTCTTC

D gene: .
V gene: TRBV28
J gene: TRBJ1-2
clone size: .
CDR3 protein: CASSSPRGYGYTF
CDR3 DNA: TGTGCCAGCAGTTCCCCTAGGGGATATGGCTACACCTTC

D gene: .
V gene: TRBV29-1
J gene: TRBJ1-1
clone size: .
CDR3 protein: CSVTGGRMNTEAFF
CDR3 DNA: TGCAGCGTGACGGGGGGGCGGATGAACACTGAAGCTTTCTTT

D gene: TRBD2
V gene: TRBV18
J gene: TRBJ2-1
clone size: .
CDR3 protein: CASSRLAGGTNEQFF
CDR3 DNA: TGTGCCAGCTCACGACTAGCGGGGGGGACCAATGAGCAGTTCTTC

D gene: TRBD2
V gene: TRBV9
J gene: TRBJ2-1
clone size: .
CDR3 protein: CASGEAGGPYNEQFF
CDR3 DNA: TGTGCCAGCGGGGAGGCGGGGGGCCCCTACAATGAGCAGTTCTTC

D gene: .
V gene: TRBV25-1
J gene: TRBJ1-1
clone size: .
CDR3 protein: CASRGGNTEAFF
CDR3 DNA: TGTGCCAGCAGGGGGGGGAACACTGAAGCTTTCTTT

D gene: TRBD1
V gene: TRBV5-1
J gene: TRBJ2-1
clone size: .
CDR3 protein: CASSRQAGTGYNEQFF
CDR3 DNA: TGCGCCAGCAGCCGCCAGGCCGGGACAGGCTACAATGAGCAGTTCTTC